This T cell receptor (beta chain) appears in the sequencing data of a study of CD8 T cells in ankylosing spondylitis. This clonotype appeared many times. Antigen specificity is unknown. Molecular-barcoded quantitative 5'-RACE produced these TCR beta libraries. TCRdb re-called the 5' RACE reads with MiXCR, one entry per CDR3 protein. The sample includes around 25,000 distinct CDR3 sequences, around 13% of them seen just once. With 4 bases removed from V and 2 bases from J, the gap between germline ends came to 12 bases. Germline V gene data show CDR1 as LGHNA and CDR2 as YNFKEQ. The CDR3 totals 14 residues. Study-wide points: The study identified a TCR beta motif of fewer than 10 highly homologous variants that appeared characteristic of ankylosing spondylitis blood. It was reported that disease-linked clones were significantly enriched in matched ankylosing spondylitis synovial fluid. Those disease-linked clones were CD8+; they were also relatively rare in peripheral blood.

The origin of this receptor is a male donor with ankylosing spondylitis or in good health (not recorded which). This chain joins TRBV4-2 and TRBJ2-7, with D maybe TRBD2 (6 bases). Sequences were obtained from blood. The DNA for the CDR3 is TGTGCCAGCAGCCGCGGGGACGGCACCTACGAGCAGTACTTC. It codes for CASSRGDGTYEQYF.